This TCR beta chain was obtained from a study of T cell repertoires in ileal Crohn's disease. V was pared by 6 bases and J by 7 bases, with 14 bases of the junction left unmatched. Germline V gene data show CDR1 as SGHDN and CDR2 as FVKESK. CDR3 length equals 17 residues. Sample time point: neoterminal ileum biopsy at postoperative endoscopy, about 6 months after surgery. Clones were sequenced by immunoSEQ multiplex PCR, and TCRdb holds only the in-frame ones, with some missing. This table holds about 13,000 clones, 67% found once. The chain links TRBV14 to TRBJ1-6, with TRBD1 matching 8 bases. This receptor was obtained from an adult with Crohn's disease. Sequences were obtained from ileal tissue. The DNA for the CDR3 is TGTGCCAGCAGTTTGTACAGGGGGGACATTTGGAATTCACCCCTCCACTTT. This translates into CASSLYRGDIWNSPLHF.